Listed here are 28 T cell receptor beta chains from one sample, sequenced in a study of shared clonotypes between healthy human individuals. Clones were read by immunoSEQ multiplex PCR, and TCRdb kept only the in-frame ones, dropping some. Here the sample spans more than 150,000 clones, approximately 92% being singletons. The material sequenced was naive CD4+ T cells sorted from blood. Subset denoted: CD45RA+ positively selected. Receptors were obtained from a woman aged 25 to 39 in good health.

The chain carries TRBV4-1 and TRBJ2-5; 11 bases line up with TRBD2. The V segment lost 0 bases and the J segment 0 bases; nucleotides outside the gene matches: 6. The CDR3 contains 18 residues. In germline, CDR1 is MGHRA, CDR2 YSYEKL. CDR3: CASSQDPGLAAYQETQYF. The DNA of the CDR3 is TGCGCCAGCAGCCAAGATCCGGGACTAGCGGCTTACCAAGAGACCCAGTACTTC.

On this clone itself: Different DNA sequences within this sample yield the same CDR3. The CDR3 bases are TGTGCCTGGAGTGTAGCCTACGAGCAGTACTTC. Its translation is CAWSVAYEQYF. The rearrangement joins TRBV30 to TRBJ2-7, with D hard to call. The CDR3 sequence is 11 residues long. The germline V gene encodes CDR1 GTSNPN and CDR2 SVGIG (reference sequence). Trimming pared 0 bases from V and 2 bases from J, leaving 2 bases between. Looking up the rest from reference TRBV30 and TRBJ2-7 gives the full variable domain: SQTIHQWPATLVQPVGSPLSLECTVEGTSNPNLYWYRQAAGRGLQLLFYSVGIGQISSEVPQNLSASRPQDRQFILSSKKLLLSDSGFYLCAWSVAYEQYFGPGTRLTVT.

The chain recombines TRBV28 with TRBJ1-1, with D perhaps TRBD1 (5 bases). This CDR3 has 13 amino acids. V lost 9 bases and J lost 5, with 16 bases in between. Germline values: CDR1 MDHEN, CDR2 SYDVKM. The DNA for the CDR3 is TGTGCCAGTGGAACAGGTGGTCGGACTGAAGCTTTCTTT. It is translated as CASGTGGRTEAFF.

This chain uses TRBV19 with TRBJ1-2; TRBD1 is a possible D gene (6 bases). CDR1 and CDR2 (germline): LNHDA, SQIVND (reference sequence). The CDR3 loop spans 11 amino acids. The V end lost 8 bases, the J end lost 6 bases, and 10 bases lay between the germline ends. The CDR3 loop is CASGGVNGYTF. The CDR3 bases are TGTGCCAGTGGGGGCGTAAATGGCTACACCTTC.

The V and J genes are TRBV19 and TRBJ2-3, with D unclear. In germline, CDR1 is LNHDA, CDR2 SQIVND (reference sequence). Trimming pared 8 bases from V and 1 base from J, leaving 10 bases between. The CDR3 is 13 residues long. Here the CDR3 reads CASGNQGTDTQYF. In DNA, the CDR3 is TGTGCCAGTGGTAATCAGGGCACAGATACGCAGTATTTT.

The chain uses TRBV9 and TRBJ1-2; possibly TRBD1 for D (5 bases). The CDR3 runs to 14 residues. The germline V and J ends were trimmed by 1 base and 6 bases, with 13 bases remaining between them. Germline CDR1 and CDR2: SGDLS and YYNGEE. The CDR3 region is CASSVLWGEDGYTF. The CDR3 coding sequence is TGTGCCAGCAGCGTACTATGGGGGGAGGATGGCTACACCTTC.

CDR3 sequence (DNA): TGTGCCAGCAGTGCTACCCTAGCGGGAGGATCGGGTGAGCAGTTCTTC. Its protein product is CASSATLAGGSGEQFF. This chain uses TRBV2 with TRBJ2-1; 11 nucleotides line up with TRBD2. The CDR3 contains 16 residues. V gave up 4 bases and J gave up 9 bases; unmatched junction bases: 11. CDR1 is SNHLY, CDR2 FYNNEI, per germline.

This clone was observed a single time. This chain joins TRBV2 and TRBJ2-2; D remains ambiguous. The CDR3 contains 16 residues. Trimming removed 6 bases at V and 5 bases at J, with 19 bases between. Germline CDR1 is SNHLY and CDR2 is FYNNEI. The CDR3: CASSRHGPSGTGELFF. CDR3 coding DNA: TGTGCCAGCAGCCGACATGGACCCTCGGGTACCGGGGAGCTGTTTTTT.

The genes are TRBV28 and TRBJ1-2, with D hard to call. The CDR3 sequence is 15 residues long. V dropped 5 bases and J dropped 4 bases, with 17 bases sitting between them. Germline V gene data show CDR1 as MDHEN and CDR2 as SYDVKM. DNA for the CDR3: TGTGCCAGCAGTCCATACATAAAGATGGGCTATGGCTACACCTTC. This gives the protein CASSPYIKMGYGYTF.

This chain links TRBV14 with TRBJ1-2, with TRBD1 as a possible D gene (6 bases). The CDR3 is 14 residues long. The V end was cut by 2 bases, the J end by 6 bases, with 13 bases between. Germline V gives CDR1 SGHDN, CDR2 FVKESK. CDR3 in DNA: TGTGCCAGCAGCCAATTTTCACAGGGCCATGGCTACACCTTC. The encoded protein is CASSQFSQGHGYTF.

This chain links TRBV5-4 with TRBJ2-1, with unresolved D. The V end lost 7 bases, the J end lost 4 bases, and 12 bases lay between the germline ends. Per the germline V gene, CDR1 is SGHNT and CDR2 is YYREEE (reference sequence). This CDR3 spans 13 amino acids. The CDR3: CASATDGYNEQFF. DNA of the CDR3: TGTGCCAGCGCAACGGACGGATACAATGAGCAGTTCTTC.

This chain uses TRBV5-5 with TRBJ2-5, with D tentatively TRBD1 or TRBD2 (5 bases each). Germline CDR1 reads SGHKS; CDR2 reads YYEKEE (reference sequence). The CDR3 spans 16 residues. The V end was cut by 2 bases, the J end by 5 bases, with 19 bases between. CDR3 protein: CASSFDFRGTGETQYF. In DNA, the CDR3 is TGTGCCAGCAGCTTCGATTTCCGGGGCACCGGGGAGACCCAGTACTTC.

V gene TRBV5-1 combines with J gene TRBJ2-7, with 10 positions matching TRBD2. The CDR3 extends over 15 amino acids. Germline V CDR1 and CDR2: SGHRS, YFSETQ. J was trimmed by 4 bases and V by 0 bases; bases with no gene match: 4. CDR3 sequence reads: CASSLEAGGRYEQYF. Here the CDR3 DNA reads TGCGCCAGCAGCTTGGAAGCGGGAGGGAGGTACGAGCAGTACTTC.

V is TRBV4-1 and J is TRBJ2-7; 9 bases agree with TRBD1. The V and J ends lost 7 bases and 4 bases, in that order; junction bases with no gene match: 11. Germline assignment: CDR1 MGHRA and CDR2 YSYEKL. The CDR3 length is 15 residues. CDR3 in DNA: TGCGCCAGCAACATACCGGGACAGGGACGGTACGAGCAGTACTTC. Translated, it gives CASNIPGQGRYEQYF.

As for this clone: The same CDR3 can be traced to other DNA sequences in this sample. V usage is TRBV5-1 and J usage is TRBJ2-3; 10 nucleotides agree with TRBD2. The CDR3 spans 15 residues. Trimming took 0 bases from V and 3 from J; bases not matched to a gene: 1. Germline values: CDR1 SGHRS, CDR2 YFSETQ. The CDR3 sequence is CASSLGTSGTDTQYF. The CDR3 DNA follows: TGCGCCAGCAGCTTGGGGACTAGCGGTACAGATACGCAGTATTTT.

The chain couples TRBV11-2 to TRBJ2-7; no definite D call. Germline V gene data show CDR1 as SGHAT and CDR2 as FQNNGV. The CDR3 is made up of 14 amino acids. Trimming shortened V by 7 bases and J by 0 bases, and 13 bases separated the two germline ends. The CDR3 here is CASTIGSTSYEQYF. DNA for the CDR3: TGTGCCAGCACCATAGGGTCGACCTCCTACGAGCAGTACTTC.

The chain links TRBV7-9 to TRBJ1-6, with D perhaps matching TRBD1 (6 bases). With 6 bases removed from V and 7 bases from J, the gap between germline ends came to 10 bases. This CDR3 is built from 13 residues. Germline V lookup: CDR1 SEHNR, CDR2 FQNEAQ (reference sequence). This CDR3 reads CASRDTGNSPLHF. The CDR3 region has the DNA TGTGCCAGCAGAGACACAGGGAATTCACCCCTCCACTTT.

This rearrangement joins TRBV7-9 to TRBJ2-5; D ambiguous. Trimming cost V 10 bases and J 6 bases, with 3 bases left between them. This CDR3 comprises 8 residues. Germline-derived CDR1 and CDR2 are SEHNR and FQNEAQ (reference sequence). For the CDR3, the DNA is TGTGCCACCCAGACCCAGTACTTC. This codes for CATQTQYF.

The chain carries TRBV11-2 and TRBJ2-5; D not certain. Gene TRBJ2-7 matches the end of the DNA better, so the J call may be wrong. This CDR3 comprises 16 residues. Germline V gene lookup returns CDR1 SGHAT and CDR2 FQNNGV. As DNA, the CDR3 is TGTGCCAGCAGCTCCGCCCCAGGACCTCGTCCCTACGAGCAGTACTTC. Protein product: CASSSAPGPRPYEQYF.

The chain's CDR3 is CAWSVSGGSYEQYF. Here the CDR3 DNA reads TGTGCCTGGAGTGTTAGTGGGGGATCCTACGAGCAGTACTTC. V gene TRBV30 combines with J gene TRBJ2-7, with D tentatively TRBD1 or TRBD2 (5 bases each). The germline V gene has CDR1 GTSNPN and CDR2 SVGIG (reference sequence). The CDR3 extends over 14 amino acids. The V gene lost 0 bases and the J gene lost 1 base, with 10 bases spanning the gap.

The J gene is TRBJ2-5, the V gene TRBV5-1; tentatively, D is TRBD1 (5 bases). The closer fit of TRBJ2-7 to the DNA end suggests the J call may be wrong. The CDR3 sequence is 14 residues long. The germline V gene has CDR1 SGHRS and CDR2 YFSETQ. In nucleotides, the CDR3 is TGCGCCAGCACTGGAGTTCAGGGTCCCTACGAGCAGTACTTC. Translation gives CASTGVQGPYEQYF.

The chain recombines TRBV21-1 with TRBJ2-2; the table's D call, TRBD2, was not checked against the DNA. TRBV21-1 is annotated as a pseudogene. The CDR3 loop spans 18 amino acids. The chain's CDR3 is CASSKENSGRSVTGELFF. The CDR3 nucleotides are TGTGCCAGCAGCAAAGAAAATAGCGGGAGGTCCGTAACCGGGGAGCTGTTTTTT.

This CDR3 is CASSPPSVAYEQYF. Here the CDR3 DNA reads TGTGCCAGCTCACCACCGTCAGTGGCCTACGAGCAGTACTTC. The genes are TRBV18 and TRBJ2-5; D is ambiguous. The J call may not be correct, given that the DNA end is closer to TRBJ2-7. From germline, CDR1 is KGHSH and CDR2 LQKENI. CDR3 length: 14 amino acids.

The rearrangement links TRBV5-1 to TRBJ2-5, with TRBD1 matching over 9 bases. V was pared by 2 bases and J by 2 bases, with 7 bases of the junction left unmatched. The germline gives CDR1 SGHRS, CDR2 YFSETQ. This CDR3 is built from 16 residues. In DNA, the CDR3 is TGCGCCAGCAGCTTTGGGACAGGGAGAGGGCAAGAGACCCAGTACTTC. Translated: CASSFGTGRGQETQYF. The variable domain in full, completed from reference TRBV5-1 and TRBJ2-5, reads KAGVTQTPRYLIKTRGQQVTLSCSPISGHRSVSWYQQTPGQGLQFLFEYFSETQRNKGNFPGRFSGRQFSNSRSEMNVSTLELGDSALYLCASSFGTGRGQETQYFGPGTRLLVL.

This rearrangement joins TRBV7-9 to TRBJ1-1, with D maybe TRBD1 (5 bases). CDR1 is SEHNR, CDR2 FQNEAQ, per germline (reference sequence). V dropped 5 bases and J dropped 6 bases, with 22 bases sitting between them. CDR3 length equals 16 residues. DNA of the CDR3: TGTGCCAGCAGCCCGGGGGAGGGTCTTTTAAGCGCTGAAGCTTTCTTT. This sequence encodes CASSPGEGLLSAEAFF.

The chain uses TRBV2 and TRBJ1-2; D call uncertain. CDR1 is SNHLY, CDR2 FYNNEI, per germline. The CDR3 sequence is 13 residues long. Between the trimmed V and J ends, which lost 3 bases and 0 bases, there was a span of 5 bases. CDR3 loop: CASSDAANYGYTF. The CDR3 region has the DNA TGTGCCAGCAGTGATGCAGCTAACTATGGCTACACCTTC.

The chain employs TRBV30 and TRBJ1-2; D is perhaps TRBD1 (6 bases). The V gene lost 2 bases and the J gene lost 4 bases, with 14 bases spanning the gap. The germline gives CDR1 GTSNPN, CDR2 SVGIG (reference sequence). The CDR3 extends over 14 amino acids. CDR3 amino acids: CAWSSQGPIYGYTF. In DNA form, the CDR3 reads TGTGCCTGGAGTTCCCAGGGGCCCATCTATGGCTACACCTTC.

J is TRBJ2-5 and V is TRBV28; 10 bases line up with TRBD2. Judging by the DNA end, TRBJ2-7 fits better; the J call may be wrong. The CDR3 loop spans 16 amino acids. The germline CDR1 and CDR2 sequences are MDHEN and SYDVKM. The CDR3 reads CASSSSGLAAHYEQYF. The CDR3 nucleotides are TGTGCCAGCAGTTCCTCTGGACTAGCGGCCCACTACGAGCAGTACTTC.